This T cell receptor beta chain was found in a study of Graves' ophthalmopathy and Graves' hyperthyroidism. This clonotype was detected many times. Its cognate antigen is unknown. CDR3 length equals 14 residues. Looked up from germline, CDR1 is MDHEN and CDR2 is SYDVKM. The V and J ends lost 2 bases and 4 bases respectively, with 12 bases between them. Study conclusions and caveats: Blood repertoires reportedly contained most expanded thyroid clonotypes above 0.001 frequency.

The study amplified TCR beta CDR3 regions using RNA transcripts. After a first-round RT-PCR with HTBI primers, a second-round multiplex PCR was run. TCRdb re-called the multiplex PCR reads with MiXCR, one entry per CDR3 protein. The sample consists of almost 400,000 distinct CDR3 sequences, about 16% of them appearing once. Source material: peripheral blood. This receptor was taken from a woman aged 18-35 years with Graves' ophthalmopathy. The rearrangement joins TRBV28 to TRBJ2-7; D not resolved. Here the CDR3 reads CASSLPDPGYEQYF. CDR3 bases: TGTGCCAGCAGTTTACCGGACCCAGGATACGAGCAGTACTTC. Full variable domain (remainder filled in from reference TRBV28 and TRBJ2-7): DVKVTQSSRYLVKRTGEKVFLECVQDMDHENMFWYRQDPGLGLRLIYFSYDVKMKEKGDIPEGYSVSREKKERFSLILESASTNQTSMYLCASSLPDPGYEQYFGPGTRLTVT.